The 29 T cell receptor beta chains below come from one sample, sequenced in a study of shared clonotypes between healthy human individuals. Measured with immunoSEQ multiplex PCR; TCRdb has only the in-frame clones, and not every one. The sample consists of approximately 2.1 million clones, 90% to 95% of them appearing once. The source material was naive CD4+ T cells from PBMCs. The sample's subset: CD45RA+ positively selected. These receptors originate from a man between 18 and 29 years old in good health. Some clones in this sample may be carry-over from other donors' samples.

The J gene is TRBJ1-2, the V gene TRBV6-1; 7 nucleotides agree with TRBD1. The germline V gene has CDR1 MNHNS and CDR2 SASEGT. The CDR3 sequence is 13 residues long. The V segment lost 7 bases and the J segment 8 bases; nucleotides outside the gene matches: 10. In DNA form, the CDR3 reads TGTGCCAGCACAAGGGGGCCCGCGTTGGGCTACACCTTC. It translates to CASTRGPALGYTF.

This clone was picked up one time. The rearrangement links TRBV5-6 to TRBJ2-2, with unresolved D. Trimming removed 1 base from V and 6 bases from J, with 7 bases in between. Germline V lookup: CDR1 SGHDT, CDR2 YYEEEE. The CDR3 consists of 13 residues. The CDR3 is CASSLSSPGELFF. CDR3 bases: TGTGCCAGCAGCTTGTCTAGTCCCGGGGAGCTGTTTTTT.

This chain joins TRBV5-4 and TRBJ2-3; D uncertain. The CDR3 spans 16 residues. The V end was cut by 0 bases, the J end by 2 bases, with 13 bases between. Germline values: CDR1 SGHNT, CDR2 YYREEE (reference sequence). The CDR3 DNA reads TGTGCCAGCAGCTTGGGAGGAACCTCAAACACAGATACGCAGTATTTT. This codes for CASSLGGTSNTDTQYF.

The chain carries TRBV9 and TRBJ1-5, with D possibly TRBD1 on 5 matching bases. Trimming pared 3 bases from V and 4 bases from J, leaving 11 bases between. This CDR3 is 14 amino acids long. Germline values: CDR1 SGDLS, CDR2 YYNGEE. Here the CDR3 reads CASSAEGRNQPQHF. Here the CDR3 DNA reads TGTGCCAGCAGCGCGGAGGGGCGTAATCAGCCCCAGCATTTT.

CDR3 sequence (DNA): TGTGCCAGCAGTCCCCGACACAACCGGCCCCAAGAGACCCAGTACTTC. This sequence encodes CASSPRHNRPQETQYF. V usage is TRBV28 and J usage is TRBJ2-5; unclear D gene. From germline, CDR1 is MDHEN and CDR2 SYDVKM. The CDR3 contains 16 residues. The V end lost 5 bases, the J end lost 1 base, and 17 bases lay between the germline ends.

This clone was counted once. Different DNA sequences within this sample yield the same CDR3. The chain is built from TRBV7-3 and TRBJ2-2; D may be TRBD2 (5 bases). Germline V gives CDR1 SGHTA, CDR2 FQGTGA. Trimming stripped 5 bases from V and 7 bases from J, with 11 bases between. The CDR3 contains 13 residues. Here the CDR3 DNA reads TGTGCCAGCAGCCTTGGTGGAGGCGGGGAGCTGTTTTTT. This codes for CASSLGGGGELFF.

The V call is TRBV30, the J call TRBJ2-2; D not resolved. Germline CDR1 is GTSNPN and CDR2 is SVGIG (reference sequence). The V gene lost 8 bases and the J gene lost 2 bases, with 6 bases spanning the gap. The length of the CDR3 is 11 residues. The CDR3 here is CAGVNTGELFF. In nucleotides, the CDR3 is TGTGCCGGGGTAAACACCGGGGAGCTGTTTTTT.

The chain couples TRBV5-1 to TRBJ2-5; D may be TRBD2 (5 bases). V was shortened by 3 bases and J by 0 bases, with 12 bases between the two germline ends. The CDR3 totals 15 residues. From germline, CDR1 is SGHRS and CDR2 YFSETQ. In nucleotides, the CDR3 is TGCGCCAGCAGCTCGATTCCGGGGAACCAAGAGACCCAGTACTTC. It yields the protein CASSSIPGNQETQYF. The full variable domain, rest sourced from reference TRBV5-1 and TRBJ2-5, is KAGVTQTPRYLIKTRGQQVTLSCSPISGHRSVSWYQQTPGQGLQFLFEYFSETQRNKGNFPGRFSGRQFSNSRSEMNVSTLELGDSALYLCASSSIPGNQETQYFGPGTRLLVL.

V and J are TRBV28 and TRBJ1-1; D is possibly TRBD1 (5 bases). V was pared by 1 base and J by 5 bases, with 17 bases between. There are 16 residues in the CDR3. CDR1 MDHEN and CDR2 SYDVKM come from the germline V gene. CDR3 sequence (DNA): TGTGCCAGCAGTTTATTTGGGTCCGCAGGGCGGACTGAAGCTTTCTTT. As protein: CASSLFGSAGRTEAFF.

The genes are TRBV9 and TRBJ2-1; D possibly matches TRBD1 or TRBD2 (6 bases each). V was trimmed by 4 bases and J by 6 bases, leaving 11 bases between them. Germline CDR1 is SGDLS and CDR2 is YYNGEE. This CDR3 has 13 residues. As DNA, the CDR3 is TGTGCCAGCAGCAGGAAGGGGGGCAATGAGCAGTTCTTC. It specifies CASSRKGGNEQFF. The whole variable domain, remainder taken from reference TRBV9 and TRBJ2-1, is DSGVTQTPKHLITATGQRVTLRCSPRSGDLSVYWYQQSLDQGLQFLIQYYNGEERAKGNILERFSAQQFPDLHSELNLSSLELGDSALYFCASSRKGGNEQFFGPGTRLTVL.

The chain is built from TRBV28 and TRBJ1-1; D is unresolved. Per germline, CDR1 MDHEN and CDR2 SYDVKM. V lost 3 bases and J 11 bases, leaving 16 bases between the germline ends. The CDR3 covers 13 residues. CDR3: CASSLNTQLPAFF. DNA of the CDR3: TGTGCCAGCAGTTTGAACACACAGCTTCCCGCTTTCTTT.

This clone was seen only once. V is TRBV5-1 and J is TRBJ2-2; 11 bases agree with TRBD2. The V gene's germline CDR1 is SGHRS and CDR2 YFSETQ. CDR3 length: 17 residues. J was trimmed by 5 bases and V by 1 base; bases with no gene match: 7. The CDR3 coding sequence is TGCGCCAGCAGCTTGACTAGCGGGAGAGGGGGAACCGGGGAGCTGTTTTTT. This encodes CASSLTSGRGGTGELFF.

This chain connects TRBV5-5 to TRBJ2-7; D unresolved. Trimming left V 2 bases short and J 2 bases short, with 11 bases between. The germline gives CDR1 SGHKS, CDR2 YYEKEE (reference sequence). The CDR3 is 14 amino acids. The CDR3 loop reads CASSFAPGPYEQYF. CDR3 DNA sequence: TGTGCCAGCAGCTTTGCTCCCGGTCCCTACGAGCAGTACTTC.

The chain couples TRBV5-1 to TRBJ2-1, with 13 bases matching TRBD2. The CDR3 extends over 18 amino acids. Unmatched junction bases numbered 14, after V lost 2 bases and J lost 9 bases. Germline-derived CDR1 and CDR2 are SGHRS and YFSETQ. The CDR3 DNA is TGCGCCAGCAGCTTCTCAGGCCCCGGGACTAGCGGGAAGAGTGAGCAGTTCTTC. Amino acids: CASSFSGPGTSGKSEQFF.

The chain is built from TRBV28 and TRBJ2-7, with TRBD1 matching over 9 bases. V lost 5 bases, J lost 4 bases, and 9 bases stayed unmatched. CDR1 and CDR2 from the germline V gene are MDHEN and SYDVKM. The CDR3 spans 15 residues. Written as DNA, the CDR3 is TGTGCCAGCAGTCCGCCCGGACAGGGGAGGTACGAGCAGTACTTC. Its protein product is CASSPPGQGRYEQYF.

The chain has TRBV11-2 and TRBJ1-3; D gene ambiguous. Trimming cost V 5 bases and J 0 bases, with 11 bases left between them. The CDR3 spans 15 residues. Germline-derived CDR1 and CDR2 are SGHAT and FQNNGV. Here the CDR3 DNA reads TGTGCCAGCAGCCCAACCCGCTACTCTGGAAACACCATATATTTT. Translated, it gives CASSPTRYSGNTIYF. The full variable domain, in which reference TRBV11-2 and TRBJ1-3 provide the parts outside the CDR3, is EAGVAQSPRYKIIEKRQSVAFWCNPISGHATLYWYQQILGQGPKLLIQFQNNGVVDDSQLPKDRFSAERLKGVDSTLKIQPAKLEDSAVYLCASSPTRYSGNTIYFGEGSWLTVV.

As to this clone: This CDR3 is also generated by other DNA sequences in the sample. The rearrangement joins TRBV5-1 to TRBJ1-1; D ambiguous. This CDR3 region has 14 residues. V gave up 1 base and J gave up 1 base, with 8 bases separating them. Germline CDR1 reads SGHRS; CDR2 reads YFSETQ. The CDR3 is CASSLSVGNTEAFF. The CDR3 bases are TGCGCCAGCAGCTTGTCGGTGGGGAACACTGAAGCTTTCTTT.

The rearrangement uses TRBV10-3 and TRBJ1-2, with a possible D match to TRBD1 (6 bases). This CDR3 spans 15 amino acids. Germline CDR1 and CDR2: ENHRY and SYGVKD. V shed 2 bases and J shed 3 bases, with 13 bases lying between them. The CDR3 protein is CAISEGPQGYYGYTF. DNA of the CDR3: TGTGCCATCAGTGAGGGACCGCAGGGGTACTATGGCTACACCTTC.

This sequence joins TRBV5-1 and TRBJ2-3, with 10 bases matching TRBD2. The CDR3 has 17 residues. Unmatched junction bases numbered 12, after V lost 4 bases and J lost 4 bases. Germline V gene data show CDR1 as SGHRS and CDR2 as YFSETQ. The CDR3 reads CASSPPTGTSVPDTQYF. In DNA, the CDR3 is TGCGCCAGCAGCCCGCCCACCGGGACTAGCGTTCCAGATACGCAGTATTTT.

V gene TRBV9 combines with J gene TRBJ2-7; TRBD1 matches at 9 bases. The V gene end was trimmed by 4 bases and the J gene end by 6 bases; junction bases not matched to a gene: 11. This CDR3 comprises 15 residues. Germline assignment: CDR1 SGDLS and CDR2 YYNGEE. CDR3: CASSSRTGEAGEQYF. CDR3 nucleotides: TGTGCCAGCAGCTCCCGGACAGGGGAGGCAGGCGAGCAGTACTTC.

The chain joins TRBV6-1 to TRBJ2-7, with D possibly TRBD2 on 6 matching bases. CDR1 MNHNS and CDR2 SASEGT come from the germline V gene. The CDR3 runs to 13 residues. V lost 4 bases and J 0 bases, leaving 7 bases between the germline ends. CDR3 in amino acids: CASSVGLSYEQYF. In DNA form, the CDR3 reads TGTGCCAGCAGTGTGGGACTCTCCTACGAGCAGTACTTC.

A remark on this clone: At the DNA level, this CDR3 is encoded by other sequences in the same sample as well. J is TRBJ1-3 and V is TRBV11-2, with a possible D match to TRBD1 (5 bases). CDR3 length equals 13 residues. The germline CDR1 and CDR2 sequences are SGHAT and FQNNGV. V was pared by 5 bases and J by 2 bases, with 7 bases between. CDR3 region: CASSPGAGNTIYF. CDR3 bases: TGTGCCAGCAGCCCGGGGGCTGGAAACACCATATATTTT.

The chain combines TRBV28 with TRBJ2-3, with D perhaps TRBD1 (5 bases). Trimming took 5 bases from V and 1 from J, leaving 13 bases between them. Germline CDR1 MDHEN, CDR2 SYDVKM. The CDR3 covers 15 residues. CDR3 nucleotide sequence: TGTGCCAGCAGTCCAGGGTTTACACGCACAGATACGCAGTATTTT. Protein: CASSPGFTRTDTQYF.

The chain links TRBV30 to TRBJ2-7, with TRBD1 identical over 8 bases. V lost 2 bases to trimming and J lost 12 bases; unmatched junction nucleotides: 9. The CDR3 covers 12 residues. Germline V gives CDR1 GTSNPN, CDR2 SVGIG (reference sequence). The CDR3 nucleotides read TGTGCCTGGAGTTTGGACAGGGTAGGATCGTACTTC. It encodes CAWSLDRVGSYF.

The chain links TRBV4-3 to TRBJ2-1; D is tentatively TRBD1 or TRBD2 (5 bases each). V was pared by 4 bases and J by 2 bases, with 15 bases between. The CDR3 consists of 16 residues. Germline V CDR1 and CDR2: LGHNA, YSLEER. CDR3 sequence (DNA): TGCGCCAGCAGCCCGGTGGGGGAGAGAACCTACAATGAGCAGTTCTTC. Translated, it gives CASSPVGERTYNEQFF.

In DNA form, the CDR3 reads TGTGCCAGCAAGCTAAGGGAGACTAAGGCAGAGACCCAGTACTTC. Encoded protein: CASKLRETKAETQYF. The V gene is TRBV6-5, the J gene TRBJ2-5, with a weak D call TRBD2 (5 bases). Looked up from germline, CDR1 is MNHEY and CDR2 is SVGAGI. Trimming removed 7 bases at V and 4 bases at J, with 19 bases between. The CDR3 spans 15 residues.

This CDR3 reads CASSETQNYGYTF. DNA for the CDR3: TGTGCCAGCAGTGAAACCCAGAACTATGGCTACACCTTC. V usage is TRBV6-1 and J usage is TRBJ1-2; D is unresolved. The germline V gene has CDR1 MNHNS and CDR2 SASEGT. The CDR3 contains 13 residues. Between the trimmed V and J ends, which lost 2 bases and 2 bases, there was a span of 6 bases.

This clone was recorded only once. V is TRBV4-1 and J is TRBJ1-4, with 8 nucleotides matching TRBD1. The CDR3 is 16 residues long. Germline values: CDR1 MGHRA, CDR2 YSYEKL. Trimming cost V 1 base and J 5 bases; bases outside gene matches: 6. The CDR3 loop is CASSQALQGDNEKLFF. Written as DNA, the CDR3 is TGCGCCAGCAGCCAAGCGTTACAGGGGGACAATGAAAAACTGTTTTTT.

The V call is TRBV4-1, the J call TRBJ2-7; D is possibly TRBD1 (6 bases). There are 15 residues in the CDR3. Germline V lookup: CDR1 MGHRA, CDR2 YSYEKL. V was shortened by 1 base and J by 1 base, with 11 bases between the two germline ends. The CDR3 loop is CASSQGGQGSYEQYF. DNA for the CDR3: TGCGCCAGCAGCCAAGGGGGGCAGGGGTCCTACGAGCAGTACTTC.